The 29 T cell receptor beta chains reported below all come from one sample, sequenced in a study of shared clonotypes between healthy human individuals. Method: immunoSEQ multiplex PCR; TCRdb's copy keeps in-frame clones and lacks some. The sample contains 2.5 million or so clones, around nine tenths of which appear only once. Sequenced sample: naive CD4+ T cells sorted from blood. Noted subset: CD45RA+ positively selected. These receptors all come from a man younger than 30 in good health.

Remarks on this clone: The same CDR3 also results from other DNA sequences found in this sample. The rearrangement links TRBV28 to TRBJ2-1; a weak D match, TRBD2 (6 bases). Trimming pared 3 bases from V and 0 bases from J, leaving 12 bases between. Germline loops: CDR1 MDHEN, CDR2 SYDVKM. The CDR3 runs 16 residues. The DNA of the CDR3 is TGTGCCAGCAGTTTGGAGGCGGGAAACTCCTACAATGAGCAGTTCTTC. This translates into CASSLEAGNSYNEQFF.

The CDR3 sequence: CASSIARGPSYEQYF. The CDR3 DNA sequence: TGTGCCAGTAGTATAGCGCGGGGGCCCTCCTACGAGCAGTACTTC. The chain uses TRBV19 and TRBJ2-7; D perhaps matches TRBD2 (7 bases). The CDR3 sequence is 15 residues long. Trimming removed 1 base at V and 0 bases at J, with 10 bases between. Germline V gives CDR1 LNHDA, CDR2 SQIVND (reference sequence).

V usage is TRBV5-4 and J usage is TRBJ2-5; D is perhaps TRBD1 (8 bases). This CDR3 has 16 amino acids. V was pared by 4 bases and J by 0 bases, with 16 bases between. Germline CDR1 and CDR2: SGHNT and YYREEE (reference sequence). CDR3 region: CASSPDRGGNQETQYF. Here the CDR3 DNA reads TGTGCCAGCAGCCCCGACAGGGGAGGGAACCAAGAGACCCAGTACTTC.

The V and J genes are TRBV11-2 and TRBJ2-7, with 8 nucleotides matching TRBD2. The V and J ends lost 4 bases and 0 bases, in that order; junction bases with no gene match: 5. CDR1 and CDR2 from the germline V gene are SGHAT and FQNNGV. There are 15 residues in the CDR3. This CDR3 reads CASSSTSGVSYEQYF. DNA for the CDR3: TGTGCCAGCAGCTCCACTAGCGGCGTCTCCTACGAGCAGTACTTC.

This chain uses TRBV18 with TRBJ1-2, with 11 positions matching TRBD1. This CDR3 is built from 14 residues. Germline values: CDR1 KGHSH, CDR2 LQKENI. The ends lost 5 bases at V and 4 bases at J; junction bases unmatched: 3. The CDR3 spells CASSGTGGIYGYTF. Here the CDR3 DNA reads TGTGCCAGCTCAGGGACAGGGGGAATCTATGGCTACACCTTC.

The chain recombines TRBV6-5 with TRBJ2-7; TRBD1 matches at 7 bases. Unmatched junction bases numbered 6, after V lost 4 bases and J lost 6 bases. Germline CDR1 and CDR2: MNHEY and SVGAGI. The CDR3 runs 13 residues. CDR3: CASSLVQGSEQYF. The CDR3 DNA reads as TGTGCCAGCAGTTTAGTACAGGGGAGCGAGCAGTACTTC.

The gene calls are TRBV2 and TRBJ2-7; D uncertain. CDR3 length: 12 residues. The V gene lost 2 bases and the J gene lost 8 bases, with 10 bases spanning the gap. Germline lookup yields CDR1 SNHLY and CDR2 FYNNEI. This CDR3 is CASSERWIQQYF. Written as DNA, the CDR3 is TGTGCCAGCAGTGAACGGTGGATCCAGCAGTACTTC.

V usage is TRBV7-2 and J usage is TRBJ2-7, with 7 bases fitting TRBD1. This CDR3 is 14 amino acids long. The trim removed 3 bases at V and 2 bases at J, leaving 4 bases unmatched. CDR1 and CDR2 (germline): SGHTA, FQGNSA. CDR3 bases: TGTGCCAGCAGCTTGGACAGGTGGACCTACGAGCAGTACTTC. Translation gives CASSLDRWTYEQYF.

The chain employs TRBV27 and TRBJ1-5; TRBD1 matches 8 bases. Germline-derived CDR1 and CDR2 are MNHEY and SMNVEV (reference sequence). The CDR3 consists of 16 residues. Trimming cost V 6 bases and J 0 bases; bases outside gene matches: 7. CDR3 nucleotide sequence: TGTGCCAGCAGCCCCGGGACAGGCTATAGCAATCAGCCCCAGCATTTT. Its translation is CASSPGTGYSNQPQHF.

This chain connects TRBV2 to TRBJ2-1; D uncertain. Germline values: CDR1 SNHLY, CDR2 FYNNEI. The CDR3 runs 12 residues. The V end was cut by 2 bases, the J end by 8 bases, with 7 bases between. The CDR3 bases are TGTGCCAGCAGTGAATCGTCCTATGAGCAGTTCTTC. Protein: CASSESSYEQFF. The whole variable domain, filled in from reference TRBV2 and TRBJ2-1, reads EPEVTQTPSHQVTQMGQEVILRCVPISNHLYFYWYRQILGQKVEFLVSFYNNEISEKSEIFDDQFSVERPDGSNFTLKIRSTKLEDSAMYFCASSESSYEQFFGPGTRLTVL.

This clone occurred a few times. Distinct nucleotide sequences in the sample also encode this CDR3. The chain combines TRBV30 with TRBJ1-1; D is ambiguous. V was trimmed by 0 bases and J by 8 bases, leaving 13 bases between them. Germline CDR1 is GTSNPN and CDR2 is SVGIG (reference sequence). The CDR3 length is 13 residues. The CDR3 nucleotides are TGTGCCTGGAGTGTACAAGGAGCTGGGGAAGCTTTCTTT. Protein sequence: CAWSVQGAGEAFF.

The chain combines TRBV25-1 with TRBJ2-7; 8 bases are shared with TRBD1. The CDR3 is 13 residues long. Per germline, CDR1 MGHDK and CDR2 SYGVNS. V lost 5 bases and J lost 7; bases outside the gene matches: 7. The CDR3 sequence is CASSNQGAWEQYF. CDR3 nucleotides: TGTGCCAGCAGTAACCAGGGGGCTTGGGAGCAGTACTTC.

The DNA of the CDR3 is TGCAGCGTTGAAGATCGGGGTAAGGGTAACTATGGCTACACCTTC. Translation: CSVEDRGKGNYGYTF. This chain joins TRBV29-1 and TRBJ1-2; D ambiguous. The germline CDR1 and CDR2 sequences are SQVTM and ANQGSEA. V was trimmed by 0 bases and J by 1 base, leaving 12 bases between them. This CDR3 is built from 15 residues.

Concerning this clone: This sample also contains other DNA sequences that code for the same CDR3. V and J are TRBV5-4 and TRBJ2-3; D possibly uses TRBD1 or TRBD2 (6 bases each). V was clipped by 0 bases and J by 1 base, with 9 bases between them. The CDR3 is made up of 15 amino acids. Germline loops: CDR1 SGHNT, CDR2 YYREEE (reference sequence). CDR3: CASSLDGGGTDTQYF. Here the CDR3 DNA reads TGTGCCAGCAGCTTGGACGGGGGCGGCACAGATACGCAGTATTTT.

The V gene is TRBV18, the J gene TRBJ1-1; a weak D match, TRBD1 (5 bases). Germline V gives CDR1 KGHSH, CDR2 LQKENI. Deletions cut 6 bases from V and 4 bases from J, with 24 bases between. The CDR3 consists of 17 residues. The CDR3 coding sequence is TGTGCCAGCTCCCCCCTCGCGGGTAACACAAGGGGCACTGAAGCTTTCTTT. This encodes CASSPLAGNTRGTEAFF.

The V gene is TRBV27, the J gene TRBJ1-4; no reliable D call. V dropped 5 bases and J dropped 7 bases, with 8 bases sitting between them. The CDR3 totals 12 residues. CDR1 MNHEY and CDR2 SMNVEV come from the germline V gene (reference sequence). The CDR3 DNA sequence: TGTGCCAGCAGTCGAGTGGGTGAAAAACTGTTTTTT. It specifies CASSRVGEKLFF.

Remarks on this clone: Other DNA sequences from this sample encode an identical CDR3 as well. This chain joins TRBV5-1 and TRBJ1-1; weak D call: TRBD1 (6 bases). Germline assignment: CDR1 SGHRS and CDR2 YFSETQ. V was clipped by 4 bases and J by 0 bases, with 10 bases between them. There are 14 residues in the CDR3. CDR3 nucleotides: TGCGCCAGCAGCCAAGGACAGCTGAACACTGAAGCTTTCTTT. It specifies CASSQGQLNTEAFF.

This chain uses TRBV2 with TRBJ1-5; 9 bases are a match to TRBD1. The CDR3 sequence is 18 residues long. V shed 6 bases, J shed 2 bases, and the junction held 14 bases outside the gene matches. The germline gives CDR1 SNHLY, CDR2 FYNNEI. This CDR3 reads CASSLTKTGGSGNQPQHF. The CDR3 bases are TGTGCCAGCAGCCTGACCAAAACAGGGGGCAGCGGCAATCAGCCCCAGCATTTT. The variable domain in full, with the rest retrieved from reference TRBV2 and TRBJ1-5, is EPEVTQTPSHQVTQMGQEVILRCVPISNHLYFYWYRQILGQKVEFLVSFYNNEISEKSEIFDDQFSVERPDGSNFTLKIRSTKLEDSAMYFCASSLTKTGGSGNQPQHFGDGTRLSIL.

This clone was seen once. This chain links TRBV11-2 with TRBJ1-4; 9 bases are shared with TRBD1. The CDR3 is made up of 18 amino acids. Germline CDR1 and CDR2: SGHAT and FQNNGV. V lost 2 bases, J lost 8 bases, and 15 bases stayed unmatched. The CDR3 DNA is TGTGCCAGCAGCTTATCCGGGACAGGGATACATCAGGGAGAAAAACTGTTTTTT. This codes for CASSLSGTGIHQGEKLFF.

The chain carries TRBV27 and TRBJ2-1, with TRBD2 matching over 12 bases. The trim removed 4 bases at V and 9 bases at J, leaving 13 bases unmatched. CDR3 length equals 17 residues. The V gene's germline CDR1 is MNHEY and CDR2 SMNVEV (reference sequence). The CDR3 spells CASSSRTSGKAAPEQFF. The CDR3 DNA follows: TGTGCCAGCAGTTCACGGACTAGCGGGAAAGCGGCACCTGAGCAGTTCTTC.

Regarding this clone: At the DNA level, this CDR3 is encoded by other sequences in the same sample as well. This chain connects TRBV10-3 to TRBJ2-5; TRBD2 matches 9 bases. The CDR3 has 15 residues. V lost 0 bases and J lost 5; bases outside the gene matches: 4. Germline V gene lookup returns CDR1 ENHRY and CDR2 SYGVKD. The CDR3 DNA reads TGTGCCATCAGTGAGTCGCGGGGGGGCCGGGAGACCCAGTACTTC. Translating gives CAISESRGGRETQYF.

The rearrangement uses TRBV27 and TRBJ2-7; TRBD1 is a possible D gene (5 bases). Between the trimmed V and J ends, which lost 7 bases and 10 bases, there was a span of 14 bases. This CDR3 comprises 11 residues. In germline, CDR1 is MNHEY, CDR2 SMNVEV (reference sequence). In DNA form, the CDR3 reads TGTGCCAGCATCCGTGGACAAGTACAGTACTTC. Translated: CASIRGQVQYF.

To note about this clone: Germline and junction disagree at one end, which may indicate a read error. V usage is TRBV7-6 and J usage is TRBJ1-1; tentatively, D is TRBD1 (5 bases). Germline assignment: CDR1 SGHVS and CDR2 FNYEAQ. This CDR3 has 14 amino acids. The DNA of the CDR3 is TGTGCCACCAGCTACAGTGGGGCCCGCACTGAAGCTTTCTTT. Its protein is CATSYSGARTEAFF.

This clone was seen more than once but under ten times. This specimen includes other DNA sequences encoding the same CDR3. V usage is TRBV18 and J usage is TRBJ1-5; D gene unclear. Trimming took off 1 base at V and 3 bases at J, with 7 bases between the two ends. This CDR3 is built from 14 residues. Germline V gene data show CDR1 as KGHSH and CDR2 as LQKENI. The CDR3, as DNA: TGTGCCAGCTCACCACTGGATACCAATCAGCCCCAGCATTTT. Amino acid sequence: CASSPLDTNQPQHF.

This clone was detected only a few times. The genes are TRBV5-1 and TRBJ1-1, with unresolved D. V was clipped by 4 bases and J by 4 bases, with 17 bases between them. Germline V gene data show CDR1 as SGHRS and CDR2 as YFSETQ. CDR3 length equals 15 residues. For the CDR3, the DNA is TGCGCCAGCAGCCCCGCATTGGGCTCCAGCACTGAAGCTTTCTTT. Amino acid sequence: CASSPALGSSTEAFF.

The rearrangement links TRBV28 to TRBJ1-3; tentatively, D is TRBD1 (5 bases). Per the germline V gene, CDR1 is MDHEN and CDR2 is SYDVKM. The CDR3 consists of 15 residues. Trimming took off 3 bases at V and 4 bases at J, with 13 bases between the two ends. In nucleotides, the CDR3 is TGTGCCAGCAGTTTGTGGCCAGGGTCGGGAAACACCATATATTTT. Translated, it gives CASSLWPGSGNTIYF.

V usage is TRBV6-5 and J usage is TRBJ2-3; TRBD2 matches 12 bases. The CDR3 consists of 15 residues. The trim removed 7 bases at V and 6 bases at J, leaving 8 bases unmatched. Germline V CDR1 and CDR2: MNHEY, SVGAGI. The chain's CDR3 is CASTGLAGGPDTQYF. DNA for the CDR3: TGTGCCAGCACCGGTCTAGCGGGGGGGCCCGATACGCAGTATTTT.

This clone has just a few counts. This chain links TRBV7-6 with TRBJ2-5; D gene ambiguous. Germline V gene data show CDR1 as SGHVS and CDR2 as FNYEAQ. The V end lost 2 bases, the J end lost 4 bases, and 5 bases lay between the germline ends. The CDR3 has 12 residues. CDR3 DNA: TGTGCCAGCAGCTTATGGGGAGAGACCCAGTACTTC. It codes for CASSLWGETQYF.

The CDR3 sequence is CASSVTSGLHYEQYF. The CDR3 nucleotides are TGTGCCAGCAGCGTAACCTCCGGGCTACACTACGAGCAGTACTTC. The V and J genes are TRBV7-2 and TRBJ2-7, with D uncertain. Trimming cost V 5 bases and J 3 bases, with 17 bases left between them. The V gene's germline CDR1 is SGHTA and CDR2 FQGNSA. The CDR3 sequence is 15 residues long.